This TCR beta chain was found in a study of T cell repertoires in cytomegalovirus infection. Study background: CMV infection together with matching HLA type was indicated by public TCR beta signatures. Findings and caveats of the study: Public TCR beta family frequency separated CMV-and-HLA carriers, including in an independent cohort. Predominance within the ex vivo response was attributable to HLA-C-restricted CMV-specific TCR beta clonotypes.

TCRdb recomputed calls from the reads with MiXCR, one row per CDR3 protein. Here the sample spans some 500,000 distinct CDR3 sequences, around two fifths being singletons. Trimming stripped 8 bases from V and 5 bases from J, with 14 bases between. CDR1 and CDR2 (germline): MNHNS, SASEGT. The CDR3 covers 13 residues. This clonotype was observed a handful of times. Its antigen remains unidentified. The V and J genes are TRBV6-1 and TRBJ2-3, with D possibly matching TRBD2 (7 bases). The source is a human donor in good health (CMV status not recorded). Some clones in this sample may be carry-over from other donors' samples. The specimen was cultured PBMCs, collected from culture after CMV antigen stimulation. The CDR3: CASGGGSGDTQYF. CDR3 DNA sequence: TGTGCCAGCGGGGGCGGGAGCGGAGATACGCAGTATTTT.